The 23 T cell receptor beta chains listed next were all sequenced from one sample in a study of T cell changes during pregnancy in multiple sclerosis. TCRdb's copy holds only in-frame clones and misses some; the assay was immunoSEQ multiplex PCR. Here the sample spans about 120,000 clones, approximately 94% being singletons. The sequenced sample was peripheral blood, obtained before pregnancy. Receptor source: a female donor with multiple sclerosis, enrolled in a pregnancy study.

This clone was seen a few times. The chain recombines TRBV6-1 with TRBJ2-7; tentatively, D is TRBD2 (7 bases). V was trimmed by 7 bases and J by 3 bases, leaving 10 bases between them. This CDR3 has 12 residues. CDR1 MNHNS and CDR2 SASEGT come from the germline V gene. CDR3 sequence (DNA): TGTGCCAGCACAGGGGACTACTACGAGCAGTACTTC. It specifies CASTGDYYEQYF.

The V gene is TRBV9, the J gene TRBJ1-3; D gene ambiguous. Germline V gene lookup returns CDR1 SGDLS and CDR2 YYNGEE. Trimming shortened V by 0 bases and J by 2 bases, and 12 bases separated the two germline ends. The CDR3 extends over 16 amino acids. The CDR3 protein is CASSVAGRRTGNTIYF. The CDR3 nucleotides are TGTGCCAGCAGCGTAGCTGGGAGACGTACTGGAAACACCATATATTTT. The whole variable domain, filled in from reference TRBV9 and TRBJ1-3, reads DSGVTQTPKHLITATGQRVTLRCSPRSGDLSVYWYQQSLDQGLQFLIQYYNGEERAKGNILERFSAQQFPDLHSELNLSSLELGDSALYFCASSVAGRRTGNTIYFGEGSWLTVV.

The rearrangement uses TRBV7-9 and TRBJ2-2, with D hard to call. The CDR3 extends over 13 amino acids. Germline CDR1 and CDR2: SEHNR and FQNEAQ (reference sequence). Deletions cut 0 bases from V and 7 bases from J, with 6 bases between. This chain's CDR3 is CASSLAPGGELFF. The CDR3 DNA follows: TGTGCCAGCAGCTTAGCGCCGGGCGGGGAGCTGTTTTTT.

V and J are TRBV28 and TRBJ1-1; D is unresolved. CDR3 size: 12 residues. Germline-derived CDR1 and CDR2 are MDHEN and SYDVKM. The V and J ends lost 1 base and 3 bases respectively, with 3 bases between them. For the CDR3, the DNA is TGTGCCAGCAGTTTATCGTACACTGAAGCTTTCTTT. Encoded protein: CASSLSYTEAFF.

This clone has only one observation. CDR3 region: CSVRTSGGAADTQYF. CDR3 DNA sequence: TGCAGCGTGCGGACTAGCGGGGGTGCTGCAGATACGCAGTATTTT. The rearrangement joins TRBV29-1 to TRBJ2-3; 13 bases line up with TRBD2. Germline lookup yields CDR1 SQVTM and CDR2 ANQGSEA. V gave up 6 bases and J gave up 4 bases; unmatched junction bases: 7. This CDR3 contains 15 residues.

This clone showed up just once. The chain joins TRBV29-1 to TRBJ2-2, with D tentatively TRBD1 (6 bases). The CDR3 runs to 14 residues. Germline V gene sequence: CDR1 SQVTM, CDR2 ANQGSEA. The germline V and J ends were trimmed by 7 bases and 0 bases, with 12 bases remaining between them. CDR3 DNA: TGCAGCGCCCGGACAGAGGCGAACACCGGGGAGCTGTTTTTT. It codes for CSARTEANTGELFF.

This chain links TRBV7-2 with TRBJ1-1; D remains unclear. This CDR3 is 15 amino acids long. V was shortened by 1 base and J by 1 base, with 10 bases between the two germline ends. CDR1 and CDR2 (germline): SGHTA, FQGNSA. The CDR3 here is CASSLVPGPNTEAFF. Here the CDR3 DNA reads TGTGCCAGCAGCTTAGTCCCAGGCCCGAACACTGAAGCTTTCTTT.

The rearrangement links TRBV13 to TRBJ2-7; TRBD2 might be the D (6 bases). V lost 2 bases and J 0 bases, leaving 14 bases between the germline ends. The CDR3 runs to 16 residues. Germline-derived CDR1 and CDR2 are PRHDT and FYEKMQ (reference sequence). Written as DNA, the CDR3 is TGTGCCAGCAGCTTATTCAGGAGGGCGAGCTCCTACGAGCAGTACTTC. It encodes CASSLFRRASSYEQYF.

The CDR3 sequence: CASSPDRVGEKLFF. CDR3 nucleotides: TGTGCCAGCTCACCGGACAGGGTGGGAGAAAAACTGTTTTTT. This chain joins TRBV18 and TRBJ1-4; TRBD1 matches 8 bases. V shed 3 bases and J 8 bases; nucleotides not matched to a gene: 5. The germline CDR1 and CDR2 sequences are KGHSH and LQKENI. This CDR3 has 14 residues.

This clone was observed a few times. This chain links TRBV6-5 with TRBJ2-2, with D possibly being TRBD1 (6 bases). Germline CDR1 reads MNHEY; CDR2 reads SVGAGI. The V end was cut by 6 bases, the J end by 2 bases, with 10 bases between. The CDR3 totals 14 residues. The CDR3 sequence is CASRAGTNTGELFF. CDR3 sequence (DNA): TGTGCCAGCAGGGCCGGGACAAACACCGGGGAGCTGTTTTTT.

The chain is built from TRBV7-9 and TRBJ2-1; TRBD2 aligns across 8 bases. The J segment lost 6 bases and the V segment lost 5 bases, leaving 15 bases of the junction unmatched. Germline assignment: CDR1 SEHNR and CDR2 FQNEAQ (reference sequence). CDR3 length: 17 residues. The CDR3 is CASSRPGLVGLGNEQFF. In DNA, the CDR3 is TGTGCCAGCAGCCGTCCGGGACTAGTGGGGCTGGGCAATGAGCAGTTCTTC. The entire variable domain, with the rest obtained from reference TRBV7-9 and TRBJ2-1, is as follows: DTGVSQNPRHKITKRGQNVTFRCDPISEHNRLYWYRQTLGQGPEFLTYFQNEAQLEKSRLLSDRFSAERPKGSFSTLEIQRTEQGDSAMYLCASSRPGLVGLGNEQFFGPGTRLTVL.

CDR3 amino acids: CASSLGLVRTDTQYF. The CDR3 DNA follows: TGCGCCAGCAGCTTGGGACTTGTCCGCACAGATACGCAGTATTTT. This chain links TRBV5-1 with TRBJ2-3; D is undetermined. V was cut by 0 bases and J by 1 base, with 9 bases left in between. This CDR3 has 15 residues. CDR1 is SGHRS and CDR2 is YFSETQ in the germline V gene.

The chain employs TRBV4-1 and TRBJ2-4; D is perhaps TRBD1 (6 bases). V lost 3 bases and J 8 bases, leaving 14 bases between the germline ends. The length of the CDR3 is 14 residues. Per the germline V gene, CDR1 is MGHRA and CDR2 is YSYEKL. In DNA, the CDR3 is TGCGCCAGCAGCCAGGGGGCCAGGGGAGACATTCAGTACTTC. Its protein product is CASSQGARGDIQYF.

The chain combines TRBV19 with TRBJ1-2; D not certain. CDR3 length: 16 residues. Germline V gene lookup returns CDR1 LNHDA and CDR2 SQIVND (reference sequence). Trimming cost V 3 bases and J 4 bases, with 18 bases left between them. The chain's CDR3 is CASSIGSRRESYGYTF. The CDR3 DNA follows: TGTGCCAGTAGTATCGGGAGTAGAAGGGAATCCTATGGCTACACCTTC.

This CDR3 reads CASSQKAGGSADTQYF. In DNA form, the CDR3 reads TGCGCCAGCAGCCAGAAAGCGGGGGGGTCAGCAGATACGCAGTATTTT. The V call is TRBV4-1, the J call TRBJ2-3; 10 bases agree with TRBD2. Losses at the gene ends were 3 bases for V and 4 bases for J; bases not matched to a gene: 7. This CDR3 has 16 amino acids. In germline, CDR1 is MGHRA, CDR2 YSYEKL.

As regards this clone: A junction end diverges from the germline sequence, so it may reflect a read error. The CDR3 loop is CASSLVPQTSEGVF. The DNA of the CDR3 is TGTGCCAGCAGCTTAGTTCCCCAAACTAGCGAGGGGGTATTT. The genes are TRBV11-2 and TRBJ2-3, with TRBD2 as a possible D gene (7 bases). Germline CDR1 and CDR2: SGHAT and FQNNGV. The length of the CDR3 is 14 residues.

This chain joins TRBV6-4 and TRBJ2-3, with a possible D match to TRBD1 (5 bases). Trimming pared 5 bases from V and 0 bases from J, leaving 9 bases between. Per the germline V gene, CDR1 is MRHNA and CDR2 is SNTAGT. The CDR3 is 14 residues long. CDR3 sequence (DNA): TGTGCCAGCAGTCTGACAGCTAGCACAGATACGCAGTATTTT. Encoded protein: CASSLTASTDTQYF.

The chain employs TRBV6-5 and TRBJ1-5; perhaps TRBD1 as D (6 bases). V was trimmed by 2 bases and J by 3 bases, leaving 8 bases between them. Looked up from germline, CDR1 is MNHEY and CDR2 is SVGAGI. This CDR3 comprises 14 residues. The CDR3 loop reads CASSYGGANQPQHF. Written as DNA, the CDR3 is TGTGCCAGCAGTTACGGGGGGGCCAATCAGCCCCAGCATTTT.

The chain combines TRBV27 with TRBJ2-7; D is perhaps TRBD2 (6 bases). The CDR3 covers 12 residues. Between the trimmed V and J ends, which lost 3 bases and 6 bases, there was a span of 9 bases. Germline loops: CDR1 MNHEY, CDR2 SMNVEV (reference sequence). The CDR3 protein is CASSFRGSEQYF. CDR3 DNA sequence: TGTGCCAGCAGTTTTCGGGGGAGCGAGCAGTACTTC.

This sequence joins TRBV11-2 and TRBJ2-7, with D unclear. V lost 0 bases to trimming and J lost 2 bases, with 17 bases between them. The CDR3 runs 17 residues. CDR1 is SGHAT, CDR2 FQNNGV, per germline. Written as DNA, the CDR3 is TGTGCCAGCAGCTTAGATTTGGCGGAATCGATACCCTACGAGCAGTACTTC. Its translation is CASSLDLAESIPYEQYF.

V gene TRBV7-9 combines with J gene TRBJ1-1; TRBD1 agrees at 7 bases. J gave up 8 bases and V 2 bases, and 17 bases lay outside the gene matches. CDR1 SEHNR and CDR2 FQNEAQ come from the germline V gene (reference sequence). This CDR3 is 17 amino acids long. CDR3 sequence (DNA): TGTGCCAGCAGCTTATATACGGGGACGGGACAGCTAATCGAAGCTTTCTTT. This translates into CASSLYTGTGQLIEAFF.

The chain uses TRBV4-1 and TRBJ1-4, with 8 positions matching TRBD1. The CDR3 spans 16 residues. Germline V CDR1 and CDR2: MGHRA, YSYEKL. The junction had 10 bases not matched to a gene; V was cut back by 2 bases and J by 8 bases. The CDR3 protein is CASSQSSGQGNEKLFF. Written as DNA, the CDR3 is TGCGCCAGCAGCCAATCTAGCGGACAGGGAAACGAAAAACTGTTTTTT.

The chain couples TRBV19 to TRBJ1-2; D not certain. Germline CDR1 and CDR2: LNHDA and SQIVND (reference sequence). The CDR3 has 14 amino acids. With 3 bases removed from V and 4 bases from J, the gap between germline ends came to 12 bases. The CDR3 loop is CASSIAEAVYGYTF. CDR3 DNA: TGTGCCAGTAGTATCGCAGAGGCAGTCTATGGCTACACCTTC.